The entry that follows covers one TCR beta chain sequence. Clones were sequenced by immunoSEQ multiplex PCR, and TCRdb holds only the in-frame ones, with some missing. The data show more than 3,000 clones, with about 47% seen just once and approximately 26% held by the top ten. Germline assignment: CDR1 LNHNV and CDR2 YYDKDF (reference sequence). The CDR3 is made up of 14 amino acids. After removal of 9 bases from V and 0 bases from J, the junction contained 8 bases not matched to a gene. The data stem from a study of intratumoral heterogeneity in liver cancer. Tumour samples came from separate, distinct regions of the hepatocellular carcinoma nodule.

The genes are TRBV15 and TRBJ2-7; 7 nucleotides match TRBD2. The receptor's source is a man aged 70 or older with hepatocellular carcinoma. This specimen was tumor tissue, taken before any cancer treatment. CDR3 in amino acids: CATAASGSSYEQYF. DNA of the CDR3: TGTGCCACGGCGGCTAGCGGAAGCTCCTACGAGCAGTACTTC.